This T cell receptor beta chain is drawn from a study of T-cell reconstitution after alpha-beta-depleted transplantation in children. Preparation of the TCRbeta library involved a method that used unique molecular identifiers. A single record per CDR3 protein comes from TCRdb applying MiXCR to the PCR reads. The profile shows 350,000 to 400,000 distinct CDR3 sequences, 20% of them singletons. This clonotype was found a few times. This sample comprised PBMCs from the stem cell graft donor, obtained from the stem cell graft. This clonotype originated in a human donor who donated a stem cell graft to a child with acute myeloid leukemia.

CDR3 DNA sequence: TGTGCCACCAGTGATTTCAAAGGACAGGGGCAGTCTGGGGCCAACGTCCTGACTTTC. Amino acid sequence: CATSDFKGQGQSGANVLTF. The chain couples TRBV24-1 to TRBJ2-6, with 9 bases fitting TRBD1. CDR1 and CDR2 from the germline V gene are KGHDR and SFDVKD. The J segment lost 1 base and the V segment lost 1 base, leaving 7 bases of the junction unmatched. This CDR3 is 19 amino acids long.